These T cell receptor beta chains were read from a single sample in a study of T cells in Graves' hyperthyroidism and ophthalmopathy. TCRdb processed the multiplex PCR reads anew with MiXCR; each CDR3 protein has one entry. The sample has just under 750,000 distinct CDR3 sequences; about 35% are singletons. The source material was blood. These receptors were taken from a woman aged 40 to 50 with Graves' hyperthyroidism. Both conserved end residues are part of each CDR3. D genes are given only for firm matches. A row's size may be missing; if present it is once, few, many or a size class.

DNA: TGCGCCAGCAGTGATGTGGAGGGAAACCAAGAGACCCAGTACTTC
CDR3: CASSDVEGNQETQYF
D: -
size: many
V: TRBV10-1
J: TRBJ2-5

DNA: TGTGCCAGCAGCTTTACGTCCTACGAGCAGTACTTC
CDR3: CASSFTSYEQYF
D: -
size: many
V: TRBV7-8
J: TRBJ2-7

DNA: TGTGCCAGCAGCTTAAAAGGGACAGCGGACTACGAGCAGTACTTC
CDR3: CASSLKGTADYEQYF
D: TRBD1
size: many
V: TRBV7-2
J: TRBJ2-7

DNA: TGCGCCAGCGGCCGAGAAGGGGTAGGGGGAGACGAGCAGTACTTC
CDR3: CASGREGVGGDEQYF
D: -
size: once
V: TRBV5-1
J: TRBJ2-7

DNA: TGTGCCAGCACCACGGCGCAGTTGGGGTCCTACGAGCAGTACTTC
CDR3: CASTTAQLGSYEQYF
D: -
size: many
V: TRBV2
J: TRBJ2-7

DNA: TGTGCCAGCAGTTTTTTCGAAAACCCACGGGACTTACCCTACGAGCAGTACTTC
CDR3: CASSFFENPRDLPYEQYF
D: -
size: -
V: TRBV27
J: TRBJ2-7

DNA: TGTGCCAGCAGCGTAGCGGGGTATGGCTACACCTTC
CDR3: CASSVAGYGYTF
D: -
size: many
V: TRBV9
J: TRBJ1-2

DNA: TGTGCCATCAGTGGGGGAAACACCGGGGAGCTGTTTTTT
CDR3: CAISGGNTGELFF
D: -
size: -
V: TRBV10-3
J: TRBJ2-2

DNA: TGTGCCAGCAGTTACTCCGCAGCTGCAGATTCACCCCTCCACTTT
CDR3: CASSYSAAADSPLHF
D: -
size: -
V: TRBV6-6
J: TRBJ1-6

DNA: TGCGCCAGCAGTGATCTACAGGGTGACGGACACACCTTC
CDR3: CASSDLQGDGHTF
D: -
size: many
V: TRBV10-1
J: TRBJ1-2

DNA: TGTGCCAGCAGTGAATTGACTAGCGGGGGGACGAATGAGCAGTTCTTC
CDR3: CASSELTSGGTNEQFF
D: TRBD2
size: -
V: TRBV2
J: TRBJ2-1

DNA: TGTGCCAGTAGTATGAGGACAGGCGAAGCTTTCTTT
CDR3: CASSMRTGEAFF
D: TRBD1
size: -
V: TRBV19
J: TRBJ1-1

DNA: TGTGCCAGCAGCCCCCCCGGGTTCGACCCGAACACCGGGGAGCTGTTTTTT
CDR3: CASSPPGFDPNTGELFF
D: -
size: few
V: TRBV7-8
J: TRBJ2-2

DNA: TGCAGCGTTCGAGGGTCGCGGGGGAGCCCCACCGGGGAGCTGTTTTTT
CDR3: CSVRGSRGSPTGELFF
D: TRBD2
size: many
V: TRBV29-1
J: TRBJ2-2

DNA: TGTGCCAGCAGCTTAGCGCGGGGGGCGCTAGGCTATGGCTACACCTTC
CDR3: CASSLARGALGYGYTF
D: -
size: -
V: TRBV7-2
J: TRBJ1-2

DNA: TGTGCCAGCAGCCGACTAGCGGGAGGGCTACGGGCCGGGGAGCTGTTTTTT
CDR3: CASSRLAGGLRAGELFF
D: TRBD2
size: -
V: TRBV2
J: TRBJ2-2

DNA: TGTGCCAGCAGTTACCCGAGCCTGGGGCAAGAGACCCAGTACTTC
CDR3: CASSYPSLGQETQYF
D: -
size: few
V: TRBV6-6
J: TRBJ2-5

DNA: TGCGCCAGCAGTGAGTCACAGGCCGGGCAGCCCCAGCATTTT
CDR3: CASSESQAGQPQHF
D: -
size: many
V: TRBV10-2
J: TRBJ1-5

DNA: TGTGCCAGCAGCGCCGGTACTCAGCCCCAGCATTTT
CDR3: CASSAGTQPQHF
D: -
size: -
V: TRBV9
J: TRBJ1-5

DNA: TGTGCCATCAGTGACCTCGACACAGGACCTGAAGCTTTCTTT
CDR3: CAISDLDTGPEAFF
D: -
size: many
V: TRBV10-3
J: TRBJ1-1

DNA: TGTGCCAGCAGCACCCCGCGGGGTCCCTACGAGCAGTACTTC
CDR3: CASSTPRGPYEQYF
D: -
size: -
V: TRBV5-6
J: TRBJ2-7

DNA: TGTGCCATCAGTGAACAGGGGATCGTCTATGGCTACACCTTC
CDR3: CAISEQGIVYGYTF
D: TRBD1
size: many
V: TRBV10-3
J: TRBJ1-2

DNA: TGCAGTGCTAGACAGACAGGGGTATCCTACGAGCAGTACTTC
CDR3: CSARQTGVSYEQYF
D: TRBD1
size: many
V: TRBV20-1
J: TRBJ2-7

DNA: TGCGCCAGCAGCCTAGAGGGGGAATCTGGGGCCAACGTCCTGACTTTC
CDR3: CASSLEGESGANVLTF
D: -
size: few
V: TRBV4-1
J: TRBJ2-6

DNA: TGTGCCAGTAGTATACGGGCGGGACGGAGGCGCGACGAGCAGTACTTC
CDR3: CASSIRAGRRRDEQYF
D: -
size: -
V: TRBV19
J: TRBJ2-7

DNA: TGTGCCAGCAGCTTAGTGGGTCCGGGGTCTGGCTACACCTTC
CDR3: CASSLVGPGSGYTF
D: -
size: many
V: TRBV7-9
J: TRBJ1-2

DNA: TGTGCCAGCACCGATCCGGGACACCCCTACGAGCAGTACTTC
CDR3: CASTDPGHPYEQYF
D: -
size: -
V: TRBV12-3/TRBV12-4
J: TRBJ2-7

DNA: TGTGCCAGCACCCTAGGGGGAGGACAGCCCCAGCATTTT
CDR3: CASTLGGGQPQHF
D: -
size: few
V: TRBV7-2
J: TRBJ1-5

DNA: TGTGCCACCCGGGGTGGGGGGTCCTACGAGCAGTACTTC
CDR3: CATRGGGSYEQYF
D: -
size: few
V: TRBV6-5
J: TRBJ2-7

DNA: TGTGCCATCAGTGATTCGGCAGGGGCCGCCGGCTACACCTTC
CDR3: CAISDSAGAAGYTF
D: -
size: many
V: TRBV10-3
J: TRBJ1-2